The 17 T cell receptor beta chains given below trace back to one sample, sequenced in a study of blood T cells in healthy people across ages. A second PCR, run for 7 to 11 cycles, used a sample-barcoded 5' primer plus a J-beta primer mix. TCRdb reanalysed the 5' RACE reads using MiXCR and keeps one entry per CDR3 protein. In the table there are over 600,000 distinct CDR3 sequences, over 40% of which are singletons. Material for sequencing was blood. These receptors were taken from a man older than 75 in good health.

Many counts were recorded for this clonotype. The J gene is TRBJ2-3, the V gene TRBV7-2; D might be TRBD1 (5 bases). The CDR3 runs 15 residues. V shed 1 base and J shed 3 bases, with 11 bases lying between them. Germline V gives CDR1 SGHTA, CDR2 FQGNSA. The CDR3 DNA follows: TGTGCCAGCAGCTTAGGGGGCAGCACGACAGATACGCAGTATTTT. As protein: CASSLGGSTTDTQYF.

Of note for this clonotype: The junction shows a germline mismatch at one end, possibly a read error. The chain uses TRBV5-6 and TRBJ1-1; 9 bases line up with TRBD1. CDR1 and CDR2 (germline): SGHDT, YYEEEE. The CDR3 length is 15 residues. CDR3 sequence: CASSGGQGRNPEAFF. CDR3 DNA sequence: TGTGCCAGCAGCGGGGGACAGGGAAGGAACCCTGAAGCTTTCTTT.

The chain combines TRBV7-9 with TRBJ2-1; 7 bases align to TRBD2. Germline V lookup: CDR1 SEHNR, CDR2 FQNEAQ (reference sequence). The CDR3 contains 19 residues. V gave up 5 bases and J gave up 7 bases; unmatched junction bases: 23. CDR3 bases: TGTGCCAGCAGCCCCCTTTTGGCGGGAGAACATCAGTCCGCAAATGAGCAGTTCTTC. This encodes CASSPLLAGEHQSANEQFF. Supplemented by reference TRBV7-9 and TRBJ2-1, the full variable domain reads DTGVSQNPRHKITKRGQNVTFRCDPISEHNRLYWYRQTLGQGPEFLTYFQNEAQLEKSRLLSDRFSAERPKGSFSTLEIQRTEQGDSAMYLCASSPLLAGEHQSANEQFFGPGTRLTVL.

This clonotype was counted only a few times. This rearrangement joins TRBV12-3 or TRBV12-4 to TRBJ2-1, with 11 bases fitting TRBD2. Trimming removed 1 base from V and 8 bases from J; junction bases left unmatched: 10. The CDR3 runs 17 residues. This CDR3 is CASSLGAVAGGPHEQFF. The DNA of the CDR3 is TGTGCCAGCAGTTTAGGGGCCGTAGCGGGAGGGCCCCATGAGCAGTTCTTC.

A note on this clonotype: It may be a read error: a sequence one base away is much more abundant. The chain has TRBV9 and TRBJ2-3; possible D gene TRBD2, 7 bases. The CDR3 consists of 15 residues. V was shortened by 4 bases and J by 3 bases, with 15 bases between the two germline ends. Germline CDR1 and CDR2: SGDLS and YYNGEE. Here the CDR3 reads CASSTGEGGTDTQYF. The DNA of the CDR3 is TGTGCCAGCAGCACGGGGGAGGGGGGGACAGATACGCAGTATTTT.

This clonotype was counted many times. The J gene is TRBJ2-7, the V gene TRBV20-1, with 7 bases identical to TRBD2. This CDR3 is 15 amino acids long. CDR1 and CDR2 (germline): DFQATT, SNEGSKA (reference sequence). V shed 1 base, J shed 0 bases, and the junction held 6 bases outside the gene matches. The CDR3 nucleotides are TGCAGTGCTAGAGGGAGGCTAGCGGCCTCCTACGAGCAGTACTTC. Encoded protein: CSARGRLAASYEQYF.

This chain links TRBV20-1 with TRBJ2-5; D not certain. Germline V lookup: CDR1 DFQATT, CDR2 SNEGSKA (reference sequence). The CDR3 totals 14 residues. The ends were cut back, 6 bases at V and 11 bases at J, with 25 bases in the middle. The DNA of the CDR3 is TGCAGTGCCACCGGACGGATTCACGGCGATGAGCAGTACTTC. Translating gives CSATGRIHGDEQYF.

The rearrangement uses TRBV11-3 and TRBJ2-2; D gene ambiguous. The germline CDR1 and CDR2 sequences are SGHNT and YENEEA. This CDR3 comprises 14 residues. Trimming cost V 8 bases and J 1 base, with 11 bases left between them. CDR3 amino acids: CASRMLGNTGELFF. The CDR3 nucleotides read TGTGCCAGCCGAATGCTAGGGAACACCGGGGAGCTGTTTTTT.

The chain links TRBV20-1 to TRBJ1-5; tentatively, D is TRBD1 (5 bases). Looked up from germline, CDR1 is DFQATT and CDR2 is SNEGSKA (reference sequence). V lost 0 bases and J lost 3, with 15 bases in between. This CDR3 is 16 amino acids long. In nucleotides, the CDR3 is TGCAGTGCTAGAGATCGGAGCCAGGGTATCAATCAGCCCCAGCATTTT. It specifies CSARDRSQGINQPQHF.

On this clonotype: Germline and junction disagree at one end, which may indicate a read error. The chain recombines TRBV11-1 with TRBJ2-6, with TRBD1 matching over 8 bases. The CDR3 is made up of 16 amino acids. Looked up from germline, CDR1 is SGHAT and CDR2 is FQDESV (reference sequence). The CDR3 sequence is CTSNRGLSSGANALTF. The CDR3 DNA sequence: TGTACCAGCAACAGGGGGTTAAGCTCTGGGGCCAACGCCCTGACTTTC.

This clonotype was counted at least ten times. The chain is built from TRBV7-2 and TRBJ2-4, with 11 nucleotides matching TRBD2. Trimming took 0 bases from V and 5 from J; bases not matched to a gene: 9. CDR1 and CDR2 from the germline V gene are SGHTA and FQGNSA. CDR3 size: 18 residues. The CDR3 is CASSLAPSGRSGQNIQYF. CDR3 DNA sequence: TGTGCCAGCAGCTTAGCCCCTAGCGGGAGGTCTGGCCAAAACATTCAGTACTTC.

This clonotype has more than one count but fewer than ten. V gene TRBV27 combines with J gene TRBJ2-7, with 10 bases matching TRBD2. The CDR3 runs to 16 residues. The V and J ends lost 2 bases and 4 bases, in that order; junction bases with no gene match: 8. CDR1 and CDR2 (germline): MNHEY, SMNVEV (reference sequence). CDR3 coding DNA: TGTGCCAGCAGTTTAAGTCTAGCGGGAGTGGCGTACGAGCAGTACTTC. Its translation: CASSLSLAGVAYEQYF.

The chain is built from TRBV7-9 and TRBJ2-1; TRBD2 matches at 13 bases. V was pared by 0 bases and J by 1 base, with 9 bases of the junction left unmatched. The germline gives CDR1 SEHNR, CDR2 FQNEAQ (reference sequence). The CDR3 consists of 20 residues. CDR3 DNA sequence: TGTGCCAGCAGCTTAGCCCTACCCGGACTAGCGGGAGTTTCCTACAATGAGCAGTTCTTC. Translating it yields CASSLALPGLAGVSYNEQFF.

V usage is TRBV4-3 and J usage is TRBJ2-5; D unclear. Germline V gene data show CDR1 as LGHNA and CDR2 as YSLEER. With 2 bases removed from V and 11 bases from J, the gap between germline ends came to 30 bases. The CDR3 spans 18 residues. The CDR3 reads CASSQSLVGLYSYNEQYF. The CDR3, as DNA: TGCGCCAGCAGCCAATCTCTGGTCGGCCTTTACTCCTACAATGAGCAGTACTTC.

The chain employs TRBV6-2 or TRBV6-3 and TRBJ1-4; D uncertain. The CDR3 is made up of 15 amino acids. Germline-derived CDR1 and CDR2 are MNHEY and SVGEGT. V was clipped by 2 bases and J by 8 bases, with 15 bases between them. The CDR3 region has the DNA TGTGCCAGCAGTTACAATGGACCAGGCCGGGAAAAACTGTTTTTT. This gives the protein CASSYNGPGREKLFF.

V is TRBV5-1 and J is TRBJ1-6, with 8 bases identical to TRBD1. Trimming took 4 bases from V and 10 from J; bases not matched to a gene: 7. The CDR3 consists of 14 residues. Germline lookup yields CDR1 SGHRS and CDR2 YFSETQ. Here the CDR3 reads CASSPGQDGSPLHF. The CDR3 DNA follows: TGCGCCAGCAGCCCGGGACAGGATGGCTCACCCCTCCACTTT.

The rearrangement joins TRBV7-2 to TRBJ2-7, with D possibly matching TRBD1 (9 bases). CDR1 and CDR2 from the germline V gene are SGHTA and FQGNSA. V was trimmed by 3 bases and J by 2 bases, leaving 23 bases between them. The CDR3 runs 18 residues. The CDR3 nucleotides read TGTGCCAGCAGCTTGGGTAGTTTAGCGGGACAGGGCGCCTACGAGCAGTACTTC. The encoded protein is CASSLGSLAGQGAYEQYF.